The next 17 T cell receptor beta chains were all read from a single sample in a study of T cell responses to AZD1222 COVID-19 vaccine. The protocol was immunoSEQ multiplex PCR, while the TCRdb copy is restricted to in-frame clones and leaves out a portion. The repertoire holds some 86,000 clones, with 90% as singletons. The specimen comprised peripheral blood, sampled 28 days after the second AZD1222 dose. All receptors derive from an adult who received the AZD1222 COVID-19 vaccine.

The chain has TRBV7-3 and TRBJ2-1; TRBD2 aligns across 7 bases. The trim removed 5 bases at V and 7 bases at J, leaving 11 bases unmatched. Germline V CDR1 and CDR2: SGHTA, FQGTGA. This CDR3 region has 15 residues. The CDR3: CASSPNGGWTNEQFF. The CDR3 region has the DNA TGTGCCAGCAGCCCGAACGGGGGGTGGACGAATGAGCAGTTCTTC.

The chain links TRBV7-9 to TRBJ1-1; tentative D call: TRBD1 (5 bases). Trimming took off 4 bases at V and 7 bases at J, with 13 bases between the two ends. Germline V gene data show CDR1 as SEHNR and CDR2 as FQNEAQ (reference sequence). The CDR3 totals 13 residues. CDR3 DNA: TGTGCCAGCAGCTCCGGGGGAGGGCATGAAGCTTTCTTT. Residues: CASSSGGGHEAFF.

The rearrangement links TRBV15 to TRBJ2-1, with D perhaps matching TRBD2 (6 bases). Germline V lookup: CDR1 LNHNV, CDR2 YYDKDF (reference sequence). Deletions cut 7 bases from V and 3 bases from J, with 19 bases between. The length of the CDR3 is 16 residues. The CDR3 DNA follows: TGTGCCACCACCCCGTTCCGGACTACCATCTACAATGAGCAGTTCTTC. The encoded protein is CATTPFRTTIYNEQFF.

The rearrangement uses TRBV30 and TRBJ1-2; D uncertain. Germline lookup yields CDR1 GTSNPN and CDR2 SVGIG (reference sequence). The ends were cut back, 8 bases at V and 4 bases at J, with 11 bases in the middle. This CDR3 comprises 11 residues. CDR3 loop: CALEVSYGYTF. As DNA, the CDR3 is TGTGCCCTCGAGGTCTCCTATGGCTACACCTTC. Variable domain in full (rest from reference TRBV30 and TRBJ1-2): SQTIHQWPATLVQPVGSPLSLECTVEGTSNPNLYWYRQAAGRGLQLLFYSVGIGQISSEVPQNLSASRPQDRQFILSSKKLLLSDSGFYLCALEVSYGYTFGSGTRLTVV.

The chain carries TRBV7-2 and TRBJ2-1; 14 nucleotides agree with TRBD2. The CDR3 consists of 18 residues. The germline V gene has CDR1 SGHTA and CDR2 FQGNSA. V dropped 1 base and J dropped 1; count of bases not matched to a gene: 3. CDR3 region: CASSLGTSGGPSYNEQFF. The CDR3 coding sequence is TGTGCCAGCAGCTTAGGGACTAGCGGGGGGCCTTCCTACAATGAGCAGTTCTTC.

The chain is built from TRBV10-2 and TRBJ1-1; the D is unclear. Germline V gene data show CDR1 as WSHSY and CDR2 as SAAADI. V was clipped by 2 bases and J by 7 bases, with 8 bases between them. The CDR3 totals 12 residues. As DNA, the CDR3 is TGCGCCAGCAGTGAGGTGGGAAGTGAAGCTTTCTTT. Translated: CASSEVGSEAFF.

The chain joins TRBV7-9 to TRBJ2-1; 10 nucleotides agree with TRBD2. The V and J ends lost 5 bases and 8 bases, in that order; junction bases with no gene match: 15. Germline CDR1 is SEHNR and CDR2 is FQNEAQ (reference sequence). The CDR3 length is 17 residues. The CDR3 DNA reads TGTGCCAGCAGCAGCTCCCACCTAGCGGGGGCCCGGGATGAGCAGTTCTTC. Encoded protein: CASSSSHLAGARDEQFF.

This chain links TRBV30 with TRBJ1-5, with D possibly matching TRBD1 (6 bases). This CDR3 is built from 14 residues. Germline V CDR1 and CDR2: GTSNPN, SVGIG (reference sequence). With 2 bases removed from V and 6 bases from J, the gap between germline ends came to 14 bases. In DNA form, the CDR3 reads TGTGCCTGGAGTCTCAAAGGGGGGAGTCAGCCCCAGCATTTT. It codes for CAWSLKGGSQPQHF.

CDR3 sequence: CASSYSRGLANSPLHF. CDR3 DNA sequence: TGTGCCAGCAGTTACTCGCGGGGTTTGGCTAATTCACCCCTCCACTTT. The gene calls are TRBV6-5 and TRBJ1-6; D not certain. Germline V gene lookup returns CDR1 MNHEY and CDR2 SVGAGI. V lost 0 bases, J lost 6 bases, and 12 bases lay in between. The CDR3 extends over 16 amino acids.

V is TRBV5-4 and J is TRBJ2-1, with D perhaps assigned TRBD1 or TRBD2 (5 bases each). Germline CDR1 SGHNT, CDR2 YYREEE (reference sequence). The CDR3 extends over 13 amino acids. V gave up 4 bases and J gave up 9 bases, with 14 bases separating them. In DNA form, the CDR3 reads TGTGCCAGCAGCCCCGGGGCCCGGCGTGAGCAGTTCTTC. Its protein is CASSPGARREQFF. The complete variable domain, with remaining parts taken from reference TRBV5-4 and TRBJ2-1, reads ETGVTQSPTHLIKTRGQQVTLRCSSQSGHNTVSWYQQALGQGPQFIFQYYREEENGRGNFPPRFSGLQFPNYSSELNVNALELDDSALYLCASSPGARREQFFGPGTRLTVL.

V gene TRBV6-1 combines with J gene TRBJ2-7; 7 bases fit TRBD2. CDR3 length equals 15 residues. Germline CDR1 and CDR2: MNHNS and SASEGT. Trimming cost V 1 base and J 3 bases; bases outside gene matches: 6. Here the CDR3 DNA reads TGTGCCAGCAGTGAAGGAGCGGGGCACAACTACGAGCAGTACTTC. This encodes CASSEGAGHNYEQYF.

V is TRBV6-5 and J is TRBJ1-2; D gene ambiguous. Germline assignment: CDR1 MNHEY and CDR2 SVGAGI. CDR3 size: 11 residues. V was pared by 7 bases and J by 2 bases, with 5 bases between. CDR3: CASTANYGYTF. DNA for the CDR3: TGTGCCAGCACCGCAAACTATGGCTACACCTTC.

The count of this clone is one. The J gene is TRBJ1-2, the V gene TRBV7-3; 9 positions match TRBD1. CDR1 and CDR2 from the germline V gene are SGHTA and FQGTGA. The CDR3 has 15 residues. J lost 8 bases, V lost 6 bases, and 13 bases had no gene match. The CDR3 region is CASSSPDRGVYGYTF. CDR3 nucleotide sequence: TGTGCCAGCAGTTCACCGGACAGGGGTGTGTACGGCTACACCTTC.

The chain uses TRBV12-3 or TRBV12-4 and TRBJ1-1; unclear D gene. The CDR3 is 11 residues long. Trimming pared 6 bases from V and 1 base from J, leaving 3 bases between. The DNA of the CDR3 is TGTGCCAGCAGGAGGAACACTGAAGCTTTCTTT. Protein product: CASRRNTEAFF.

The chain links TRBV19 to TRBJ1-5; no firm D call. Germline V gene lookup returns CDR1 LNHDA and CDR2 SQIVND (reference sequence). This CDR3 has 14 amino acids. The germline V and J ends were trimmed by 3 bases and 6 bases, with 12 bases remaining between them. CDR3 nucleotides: TGTGCCAGTAGTATTCCAATATTGAGTCAGCCCCAGCATTTT. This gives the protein CASSIPILSQPQHF.

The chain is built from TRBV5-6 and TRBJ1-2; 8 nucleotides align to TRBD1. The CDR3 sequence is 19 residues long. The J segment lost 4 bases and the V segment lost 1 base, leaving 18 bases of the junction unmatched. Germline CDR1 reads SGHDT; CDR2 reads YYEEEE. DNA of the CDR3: TGTGCCAGCAGCTTGATCTTGCGGTCAGGGGGCGCCGAACCCTATGGCTACACCTTC. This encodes CASSLILRSGGAEPYGYTF.

In DNA form, the CDR3 reads TGTGCCAGCAGTGATTGGAGAGGGAAAGAGACCCAGTACTTC. This codes for CASSDWRGKETQYF. V is TRBV2 and J is TRBJ2-5; D might be TRBD2 (5 bases). Trimming took 3 bases from V and 3 from J, leaving 11 bases between them. The CDR3 totals 14 residues. Germline CDR1 SNHLY, CDR2 FYNNEI.